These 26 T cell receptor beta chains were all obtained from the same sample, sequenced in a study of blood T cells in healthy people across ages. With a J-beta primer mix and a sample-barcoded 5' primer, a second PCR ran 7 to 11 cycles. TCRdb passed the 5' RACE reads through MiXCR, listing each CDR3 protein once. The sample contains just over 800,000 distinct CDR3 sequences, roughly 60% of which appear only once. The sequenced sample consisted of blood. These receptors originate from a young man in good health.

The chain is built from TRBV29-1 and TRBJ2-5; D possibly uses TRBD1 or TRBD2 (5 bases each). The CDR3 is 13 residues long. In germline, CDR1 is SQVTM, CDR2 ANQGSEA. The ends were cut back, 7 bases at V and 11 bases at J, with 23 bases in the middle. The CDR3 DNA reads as TGCAGCGAGATCTGGGGGACCTACAATGAGCAGTACTTC. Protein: CSEIWGTYNEQYF.

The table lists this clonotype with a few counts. The DNA for the CDR3 is TGCGCCAGCAGCTTGGACGGGACAGGGGACAACGAGCAGTACTTC. Translated, it gives CASSLDGTGDNEQYF. V and J are TRBV5-1 and TRBJ2-7; TRBD1 matches 10 bases. The J segment lost 5 bases and the V segment lost 0 bases, leaving 5 bases of the junction unmatched. In germline, CDR1 is SGHRS, CDR2 YFSETQ. This CDR3 spans 15 amino acids. Full variable domain (outside the CDR3, taken from reference TRBV5-1 and TRBJ2-7): KAGVTQTPRYLIKTRGQQVTLSCSPISGHRSVSWYQQTPGQGLQFLFEYFSETQRNKGNFPGRFSGRQFSNSRSEMNVSTLELGDSALYLCASSLDGTGDNEQYFGPGTRLTVT.

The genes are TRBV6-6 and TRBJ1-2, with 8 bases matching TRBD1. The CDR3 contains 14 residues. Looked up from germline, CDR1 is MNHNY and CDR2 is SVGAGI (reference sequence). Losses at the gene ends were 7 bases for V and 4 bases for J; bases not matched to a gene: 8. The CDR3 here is CASIPTDRVYGYTF. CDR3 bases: TGTGCCAGCATCCCTACGGACAGGGTCTATGGCTACACCTTC.

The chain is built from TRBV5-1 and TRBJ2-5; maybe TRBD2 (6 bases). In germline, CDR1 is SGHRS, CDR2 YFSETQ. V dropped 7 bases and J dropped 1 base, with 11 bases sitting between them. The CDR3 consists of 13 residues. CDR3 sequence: CASGGAPQETQYF. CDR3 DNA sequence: TGCGCCAGCGGCGGGGCCCCCCAAGAGACCCAGTACTTC. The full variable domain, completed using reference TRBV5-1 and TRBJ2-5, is KAGVTQTPRYLIKTRGQQVTLSCSPISGHRSVSWYQQTPGQGLQFLFEYFSETQRNKGNFPGRFSGRQFSNSRSEMNVSTLELGDSALYLCASGGAPQETQYFGPGTRLLVL.

In DNA form, the CDR3 reads TGCAGTGCTGGTCTAGGAACGGGGGCGCAGTATTTT. It is translated as CSAGLGTGAQYF. The rearrangement uses TRBV20-1 and TRBJ2-3; D may be TRBD2 (6 bases). V was shortened by 5 bases and J by 10 bases, with 16 bases between the two germline ends. Germline values: CDR1 DFQATT, CDR2 SNEGSKA (reference sequence). The CDR3 length is 12 residues.

CDR3 sequence reads: CASSKGLAGAEETQYF. The CDR3 nucleotides read TGTGCCAGCAGCAAAGGACTAGCGGGGGCCGAAGAGACCCAGTACTTC. This rearrangement joins TRBV6-6 to TRBJ2-5; 13 bases fit TRBD2. From germline, CDR1 is MNHNY and CDR2 SVGAGI (reference sequence). V lost 6 bases, J lost 3 bases, and 7 bases stayed unmatched. CDR3 length: 16 amino acids.

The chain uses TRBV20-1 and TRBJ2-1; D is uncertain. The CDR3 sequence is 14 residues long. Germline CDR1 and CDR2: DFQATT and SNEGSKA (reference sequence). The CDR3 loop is CGLTRLRSYNEQFF. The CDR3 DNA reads TGCGGTCTAACTCGTCTCCGGTCCTACAATGAGCAGTTCTTC.

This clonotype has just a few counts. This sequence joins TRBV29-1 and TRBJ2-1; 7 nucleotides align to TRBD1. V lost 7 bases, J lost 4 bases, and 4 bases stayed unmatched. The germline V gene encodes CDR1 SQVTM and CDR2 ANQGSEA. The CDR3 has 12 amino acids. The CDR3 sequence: CSAGQAYNEQFF. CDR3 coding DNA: TGCAGCGCCGGACAGGCTTACAATGAGCAGTTCTTC.

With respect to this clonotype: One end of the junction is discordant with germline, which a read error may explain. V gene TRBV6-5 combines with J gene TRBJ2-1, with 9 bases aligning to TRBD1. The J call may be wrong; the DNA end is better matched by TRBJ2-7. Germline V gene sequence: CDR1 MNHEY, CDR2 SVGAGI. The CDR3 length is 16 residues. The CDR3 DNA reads TGTGTCAGCAGTCCCGGGACAGGGACTTACTACAATGAGCAGTACTTC. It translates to CVSSPGTGTYYNEQYF.

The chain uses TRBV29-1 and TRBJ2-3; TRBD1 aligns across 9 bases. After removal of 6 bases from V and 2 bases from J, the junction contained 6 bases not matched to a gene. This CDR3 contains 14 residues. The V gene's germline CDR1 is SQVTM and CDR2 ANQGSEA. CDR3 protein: CSVDYRGLTDTQYF. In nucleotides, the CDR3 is TGCAGCGTGGATTACAGGGGGCTCACAGATACGCAGTATTTT.

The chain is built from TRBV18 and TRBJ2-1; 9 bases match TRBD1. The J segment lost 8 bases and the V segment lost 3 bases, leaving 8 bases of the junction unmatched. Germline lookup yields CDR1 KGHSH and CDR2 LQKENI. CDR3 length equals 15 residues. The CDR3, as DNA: TGTGCCAGCTCACCGTCGGGACAGGGCTTGGATGAGCAGTTCTTC. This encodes CASSPSGQGLDEQFF.

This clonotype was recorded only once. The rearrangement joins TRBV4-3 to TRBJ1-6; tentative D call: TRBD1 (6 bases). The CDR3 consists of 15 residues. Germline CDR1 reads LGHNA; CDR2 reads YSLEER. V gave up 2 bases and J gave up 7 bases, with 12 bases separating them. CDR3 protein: CASSQLMQGNSPLHF. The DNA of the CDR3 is TGCGCCAGCAGCCAATTGATGCAGGGGAATTCACCCCTCCACTTT.

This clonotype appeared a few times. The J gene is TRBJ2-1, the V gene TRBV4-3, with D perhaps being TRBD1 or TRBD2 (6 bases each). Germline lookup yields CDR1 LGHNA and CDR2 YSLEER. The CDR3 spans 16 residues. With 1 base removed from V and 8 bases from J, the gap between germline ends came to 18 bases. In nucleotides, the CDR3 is TGCGCCAGCAGCCAAGCACCTCCCGGGGGCGGGGATGAGCAGTTCTTC. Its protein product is CASSQAPPGGGDEQFF.

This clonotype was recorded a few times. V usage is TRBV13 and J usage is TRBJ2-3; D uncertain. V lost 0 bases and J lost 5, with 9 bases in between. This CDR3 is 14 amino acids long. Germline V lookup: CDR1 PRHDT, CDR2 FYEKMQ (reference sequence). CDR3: CASSLGIRGDTQYF. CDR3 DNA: TGTGCCAGCAGCTTAGGAATTCGTGGAGATACGCAGTATTTT.

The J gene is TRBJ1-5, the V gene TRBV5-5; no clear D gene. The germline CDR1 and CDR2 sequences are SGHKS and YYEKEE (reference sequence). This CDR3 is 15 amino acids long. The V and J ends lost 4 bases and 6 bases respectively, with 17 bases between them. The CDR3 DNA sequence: TGTGCCAGCAGCCCCCAGTGGGAGCCCGGTCAGCCCCAGCATTTT. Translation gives CASSPQWEPGQPQHF.

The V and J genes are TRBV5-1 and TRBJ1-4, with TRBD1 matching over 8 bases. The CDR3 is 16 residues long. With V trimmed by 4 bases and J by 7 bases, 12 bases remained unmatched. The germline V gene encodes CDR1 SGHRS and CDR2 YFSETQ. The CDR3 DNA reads TGCGCCAGCAGCCCGGAGGACAGGGCTCGGGGTGAAAAACTGTTTTTT. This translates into CASSPEDRARGEKLFF.

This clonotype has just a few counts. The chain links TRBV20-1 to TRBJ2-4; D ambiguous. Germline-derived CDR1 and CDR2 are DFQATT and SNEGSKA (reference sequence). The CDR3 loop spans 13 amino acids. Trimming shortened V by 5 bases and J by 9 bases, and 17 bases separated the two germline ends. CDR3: CSAGIQTGPIQYF. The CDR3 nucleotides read TGCAGTGCTGGGATACAGACGGGTCCCATTCAGTACTTC.

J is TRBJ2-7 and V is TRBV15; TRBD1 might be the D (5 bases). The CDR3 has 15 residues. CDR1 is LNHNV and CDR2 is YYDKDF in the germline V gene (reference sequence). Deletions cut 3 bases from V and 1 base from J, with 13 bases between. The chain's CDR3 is CATSSPVGRSYEQYF. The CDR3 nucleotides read TGTGCCACCAGCAGCCCCGTGGGGCGTTCCTACGAGCAGTACTTC.

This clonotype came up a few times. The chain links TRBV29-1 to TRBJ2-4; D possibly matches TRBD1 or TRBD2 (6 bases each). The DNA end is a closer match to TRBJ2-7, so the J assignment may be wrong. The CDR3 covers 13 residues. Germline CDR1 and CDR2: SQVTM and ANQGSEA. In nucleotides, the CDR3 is TGCAGCGTTGAGACCGGGGGCATCAACGAGCAGTACTTC. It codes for CSVETGGINEQYF.

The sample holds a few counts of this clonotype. The CDR3 sequence is CASRRSGGKETQYF. The CDR3 DNA follows: TGTGCCAGCAGAAGAAGCGGGGGAAAAGAGACCCAGTACTTC. The genes are TRBV25-1 and TRBJ2-5; 8 positions agree with TRBD2. The trim removed 6 bases at V and 3 bases at J, leaving 6 bases unmatched. Germline CDR1 MGHDK, CDR2 SYGVNS. The CDR3 extends over 14 amino acids.

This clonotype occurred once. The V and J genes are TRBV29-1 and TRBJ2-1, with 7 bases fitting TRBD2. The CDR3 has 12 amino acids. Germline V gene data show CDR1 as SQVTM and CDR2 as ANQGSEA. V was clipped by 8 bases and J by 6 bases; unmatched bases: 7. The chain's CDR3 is CSHMGGINEQFF. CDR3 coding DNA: TGCAGCCACATGGGGGGGATCAATGAGCAGTTCTTC.

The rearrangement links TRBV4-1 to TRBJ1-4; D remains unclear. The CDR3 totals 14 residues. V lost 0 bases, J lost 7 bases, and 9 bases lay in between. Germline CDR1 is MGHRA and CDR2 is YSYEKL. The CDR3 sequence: CASSQDPYGEKLFF. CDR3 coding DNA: TGCGCCAGCAGCCAAGATCCTTACGGTGAAAAACTGTTTTTT.

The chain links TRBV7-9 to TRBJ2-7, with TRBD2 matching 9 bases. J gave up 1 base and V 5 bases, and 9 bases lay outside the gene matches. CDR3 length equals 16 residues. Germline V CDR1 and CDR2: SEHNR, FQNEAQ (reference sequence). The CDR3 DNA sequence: TGTGCCAGCAGCCCTGGGGTAGCGGGGGATTCCTACGAGCAGTACTTC. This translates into CASSPGVAGDSYEQYF.

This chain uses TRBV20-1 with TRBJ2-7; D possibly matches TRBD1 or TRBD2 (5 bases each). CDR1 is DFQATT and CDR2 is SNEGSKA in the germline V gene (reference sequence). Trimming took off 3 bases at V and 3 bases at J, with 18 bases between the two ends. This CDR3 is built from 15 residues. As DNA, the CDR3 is TGCAGTGCTAGTACCCTCAAGGGACCCCACTACGAGCAGTACTTC. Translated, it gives CSASTLKGPHYEQYF.

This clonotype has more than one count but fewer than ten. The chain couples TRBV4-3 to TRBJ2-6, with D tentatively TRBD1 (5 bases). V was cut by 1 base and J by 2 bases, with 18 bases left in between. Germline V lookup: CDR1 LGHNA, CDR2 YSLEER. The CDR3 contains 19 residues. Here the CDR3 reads CASSQVVGRVVTGANVLTF. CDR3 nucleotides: TGCGCCAGCAGCCAAGTAGTCGGCAGGGTAGTCACTGGGGCCAACGTCCTGACTTTC.

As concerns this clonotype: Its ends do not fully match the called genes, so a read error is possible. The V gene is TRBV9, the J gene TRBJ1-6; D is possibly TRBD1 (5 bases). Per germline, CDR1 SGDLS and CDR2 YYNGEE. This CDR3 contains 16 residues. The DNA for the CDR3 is TGTGCCAACAGCGTAGGACCGGCAGGGCTGAATTCACCCCTCCACTTT. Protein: CANSVGPAGLNSPLHF.